Below are 26 T cell receptor beta chains sequenced from a single sample in a study of blood T cell repertoires in COVID-19. Data came from immunoSEQ multiplex PCR; TCRdb stores just in-frame clones and leaves some out. The table lists about 70,000 clones, roughly 79% of them singletons. The material sequenced was peripheral blood. The receptors were gathered from a woman aged 70-85 years with acute or convalescent COVID-19.

This chain joins TRBV29-1 and TRBJ2-1, with TRBD2 matching 11 bases. V gave up 1 base and J gave up 7 bases; unmatched junction bases: 9. CDR3 size: 16 residues. CDR1 SQVTM and CDR2 ANQGSEA come from the germline V gene. In DNA form, the CDR3 reads TGCAGCGTTGAAGCGGGGACTAGCGGTCCCTTAAATGAGCAGTTCTTC. Protein sequence: CSVEAGTSGPLNEQFF.

The chain carries TRBV10-1 and TRBJ1-3; D might be TRBD1 (6 bases). From germline, CDR1 is WNHNN and CDR2 SYGVQD (reference sequence). The CDR3 sequence is 15 residues long. V lost 4 bases, J lost 0 bases, and 10 bases lay in between. The CDR3 DNA reads TGCGCCAGCAGTGCTGGGGACATCTCTGGAAACACCATATATTTT. Protein product: CASSAGDISGNTIYF.

The chain carries TRBV9 and TRBJ2-7, with D maybe TRBD2 (6 bases). The CDR3 sequence is 14 residues long. Germline V gene data show CDR1 as SGDLS and CDR2 as YYNGEE. V dropped 3 bases and J dropped 5 bases, with 15 bases sitting between them. The CDR3 sequence: CASSAGTWGHEQYF. The CDR3 nucleotides read TGTGCCAGCAGCGCCGGGACTTGGGGCCACGAGCAGTACTTC.

Notes on this clone: One end of the junction fails to match germline, which may point to a read error. The rearrangement uses TRBV7-7 and TRBJ2-1, with 10 bases lining up with TRBD2. The CDR3 loop spans 14 amino acids. The germline V gene has CDR1 SSHAT and CDR2 FNYEAQ (reference sequence). CDR3 in amino acids: CASSLAGGGNEQFF. CDR3 DNA: TGTGCTAGCAGCTTAGCGGGAGGTGGGAATGAGCAGTTCTTC. The variable domain in full, completed from reference TRBV7-7 and TRBJ2-1, reads GAGVSQSPRYKVTKRGQDVTLRCDPISSHATLYWYQQALGQGPEFLTYFNYEAQPDKSGLPSDRFSAERPEGSISTLTIQRTEQRDSAMYRCASSLAGGGNEQFFGPGTRLTVL.

The genes are TRBV5-4 and TRBJ2-3; 9 bases agree with TRBD2. Trimming removed 0 bases from V and 1 base from J; junction bases left unmatched: 6. The CDR3 sequence is 17 residues long. Germline CDR1 and CDR2: SGHNT and YYREEE (reference sequence). DNA for the CDR3: TGTGCCAGCAGCTTGGAGGCTAGCGGGAAAGGCACAGATACGCAGTATTTT. Translation gives CASSLEASGKGTDTQYF.

The chain combines TRBV7-9 with TRBJ2-7; TRBD1 aligns across 7 bases. Germline V CDR1 and CDR2: SEHNR, FQNEAQ (reference sequence). Unmatched junction bases numbered 7, after V lost 6 bases and J lost 5 bases. There are 13 residues in the CDR3. The CDR3 region has the DNA TGTGCCAGCAGGAAACAGGGGAACGACGAGCAGTACTTC. This sequence encodes CASRKQGNDEQYF.

This chain uses TRBV10-3 with TRBJ1-4; D unclear. The V and J ends lost 4 bases and 0 bases respectively, with 3 bases between them. This CDR3 is built from 13 residues. The germline gives CDR1 ENHRY, CDR2 SYGVKD. In DNA form, the CDR3 reads TGTGCCATCAGTGTTACAACTAATGAAAAACTGTTTTTT. As protein: CAISVTTNEKLFF.

On this clone itself: The junction and the germline gene differ at one end; a read error may be behind it. The chain combines TRBV3-1 (or the pseudogene TRBV3-2) with TRBJ2-4; 9 bases agree with TRBD2. The CDR3 loop spans 14 amino acids. Looked up from germline, CDR1 is LGHDT and CDR2 is YNNKEL (reference sequence). The CDR3 nucleotides read TGTGCCAGCAGCCAAGAAACCCAGCGGGGGGTTCACTACTTC. It encodes CASSQETQRGVHYF.

The chain carries TRBV18 and TRBJ2-7; 10 bases are shared with TRBD1. The V gene end was trimmed by 6 bases and the J gene end by 3 bases; junction bases not matched to a gene: 8. Germline lookup yields CDR1 KGHSH and CDR2 LQKENI. The CDR3 totals 15 residues. The CDR3 sequence is CASSTLGQGYYEQYF. CDR3 nucleotide sequence: TGTGCCAGCTCCACGTTGGGACAGGGGTACTACGAGCAGTACTTC.

The chain links TRBV3-1 (or the pseudogene TRBV3-2) to TRBJ2-5; 11 bases fit TRBD2. The germline V gene has CDR1 LGHDT and CDR2 YNNKEL (reference sequence). The CDR3 runs to 19 residues. V trimming: 0 bases; J trimming: 5 bases; junction bases outside the gene matches: 14. The chain's CDR3 is CASSQEAGGSGRARETQYF. CDR3 nucleotide sequence: TGTGCCAGCAGCCAAGAAGCAGGAGGTAGCGGGAGGGCCAGGGAGACCCAGTACTTC.

The chain is built from TRBV28 and TRBJ1-5; maybe TRBD1 (5 bases). This CDR3 contains 13 residues. Trimming cost V 8 bases and J 9 bases, with 17 bases left between them. The germline CDR1 and CDR2 sequences are MDHEN and SYDVKM. As DNA, the CDR3 is TGTGCCAGCCGTTCAGGGTACCTTAGGCCCCAGCATTTT. Amino acid sequence: CASRSGYLRPQHF.

This clone was recorded once. This chain joins TRBV11-2 and TRBJ2-1; 8 nucleotides line up with TRBD2. The V segment lost 6 bases and the J segment 7 bases; nucleotides outside the gene matches: 2. The CDR3 has 12 residues. Per the germline V gene, CDR1 is SGHAT and CDR2 is FQNNGV. CDR3 loop: CASSTGGNEQFF. CDR3 nucleotides: TGTGCCAGCAGTACGGGGGGGAATGAGCAGTTCTTC.

The chain combines TRBV5-1 with TRBJ1-1; maybe TRBD1 (6 bases). The V end was cut by 3 bases, the J end by 4 bases, with 13 bases between. Germline CDR1 and CDR2: SGHRS and YFSETQ. This CDR3 comprises 14 residues. DNA for the CDR3: TGCGCCAGCAGCTCCCAAACAGGGATCACTGAAGCTTTCTTT. This encodes CASSSQTGITEAFF.

This chain links TRBV28 with TRBJ1-4; 7 nucleotides align to TRBD1. The CDR3 consists of 16 residues. V trimming: 6 bases; J trimming: 2 bases; junction bases outside the gene matches: 9. Germline CDR1 is MDHEN and CDR2 is SYDVKM. The DNA for the CDR3 is TGTGCCAGCAGCCCAGGGGGTGAGGGTACTAATGAAAAACTGTTTTTT. It is translated as CASSPGGEGTNEKLFF.

The chain links TRBV28 to TRBJ2-3, with 12 bases that match TRBD2. Germline V gene sequence: CDR1 MDHEN, CDR2 SYDVKM. The ends lost 3 bases at V and 8 bases at J; junction bases unmatched: 9. CDR3 length: 16 amino acids. CDR3 DNA sequence: TGTGCCAGCAGTTTCCCCCCTAGCGGGAGGGCCCGTACGCAGTATTTT. This sequence encodes CASSFPPSGRARTQYF.

The rearrangement uses TRBV27 and TRBJ1-1, with unresolved D. The CDR3 covers 13 residues. Trimming left V 6 bases short and J 1 base short, with 9 bases between. Germline V lookup: CDR1 MNHEY, CDR2 SMNVEV (reference sequence). CDR3 DNA: TGTGCCAGCAGCCCCGTCAGGAACACTGAAGCTTTCTTT. The encoded protein is CASSPVRNTEAFF.

The rearrangement joins TRBV14 to TRBJ1-4; possible D gene TRBD1, 5 bases. V lost 1 base and J 5 bases, leaving 11 bases between the germline ends. Germline lookup yields CDR1 SGHDN and CDR2 FVKESK. The CDR3 spans 15 residues. The CDR3 sequence is CASSQGGAGNEKLFF. The CDR3 bases are TGTGCCAGCAGCCAAGGCGGGGCAGGGAATGAAAAACTGTTTTTT. Full variable domain (remainder filled in from reference TRBV14 and TRBJ1-4): EAGVTQFPSHSVIEKGQTVTLRCDPISGHDNLYWYRRVMGKEIKFLLHFVKESKQDESGMPNNRFLAERTGGTYSTLKVQPAELEDSGVYFCASSQGGAGNEKLFFGSGTQLSVL.

V and J are TRBV7-8 and TRBJ2-1, with 7 positions matching TRBD2. V shed 4 bases, J shed 10 bases, and the junction held 7 bases outside the gene matches. Germline values: CDR1 SGHVS, CDR2 FQNEAQ. The CDR3 has 13 residues. This chain's CDR3 is CASSWGRTREQFF. The CDR3 bases are TGTGCCAGCAGCTGGGGCCGGACTAGAGAGCAGTTCTTC.

V usage is TRBV7-3 and J usage is TRBJ1-6; 7 bases are shared with TRBD1. With V trimmed by 4 bases and J by 10 bases, 7 bases remained unmatched. Germline CDR1 reads SGHTA; CDR2 reads FQGTGA. CDR3 length: 14 residues. The CDR3 nucleotides are TGTGCCAGCAGCTCCCACAGGGGAGGCTCACCCCTCCACTTT. Protein product: CASSSHRGGSPLHF.

The V call is TRBV6-1, the J call TRBJ2-7; 8 nucleotides match TRBD2. Germline V lookup: CDR1 MNHNS, CDR2 SASEGT. The CDR3 has 15 amino acids. The V segment lost 3 bases and the J segment 3 bases; nucleotides outside the gene matches: 7. As DNA, the CDR3 is TGTGCCAGCAGTGATTATAGCGGGGCAAACTACGAGCAGTACTTC. This encodes CASSDYSGANYEQYF.

This clone came up once. V is TRBV28 and J is TRBJ2-7, with 10 bases identical to TRBD1. The CDR3 totals 15 residues. J gave up 4 bases and V 6 bases, and 9 bases lay outside the gene matches. Per the germline V gene, CDR1 is MDHEN and CDR2 is SYDVKM. The CDR3 DNA reads as TGTGCCAGCAGGCCTCGGGACAGGGGAAAATACGAGCAGTACTTC. Its translation is CASRPRDRGKYEQYF.

The V gene is TRBV4-1, the J gene TRBJ2-7; 7 nucleotides line up with TRBD1. This CDR3 region has 15 residues. Losses at the gene ends were 4 bases for V and 3 bases for J; bases not matched to a gene: 9. Germline values: CDR1 MGHRA, CDR2 YSYEKL. CDR3 in DNA: TGCGCCAGCAGCCTCACAGGGGATTCTGTCTACGAGCAGTACTTC. Its protein product is CASSLTGDSVYEQYF.

The chain has TRBV11-3 and TRBJ2-7; no clear D. The ends were cut back, 1 base at V and 6 bases at J, with 16 bases in the middle. Germline V gene lookup returns CDR1 SGHNT and CDR2 YENEEA. There are 15 residues in the CDR3. In DNA form, the CDR3 reads TGTGCCAGCAGCTTAGTTCAAGCTAGAGGTCGCGAGCAGTACTTC. It encodes CASSLVQARGREQYF.

In this sample, this clone turned up a few times. J is TRBJ2-1 and V is TRBV28; 8 nucleotides match TRBD2. CDR3 length equals 11 residues. CDR1 is MDHEN, CDR2 SYDVKM, per germline. V trimming: 2 bases; J trimming: 15 bases; junction bases outside the gene matches: 3. The DNA of the CDR3 is TGTGCCAGCAGTTTAGGCGGGAGGCCGTTCTTC. Translated: CASSLGGRPFF.

In its sample, this clone was seen a few times. V usage is TRBV18 and J usage is TRBJ1-1, with TRBD1 matching over 7 bases. V dropped 3 bases and J dropped 6; count of bases not matched to a gene: 4. Germline assignment: CDR1 KGHSH and CDR2 LQKENI. The CDR3 contains 13 residues. The CDR3 sequence: CASSPTGPAEAFF. The CDR3 nucleotides read TGTGCCAGCTCACCGACAGGGCCCGCTGAAGCTTTCTTT.

The gene calls are TRBV6-8 and TRBJ2-3, with TRBD2 matching over 8 bases. CDR1 and CDR2 from the germline V gene are MNHGY and SAAAGT. The length of the CDR3 is 17 residues. Trimming at V came to 5 bases and at J to 4 bases, leaving 14 bases not matched to a gene. CDR3 protein: CASSPTRGGDFADTQYF. The DNA for the CDR3 is TGTGCCAGCAGTCCTACTCGGGGGGGGGATTTCGCAGATACGCAGTATTTT.